This T cell receptor beta chain derives from a study of identifying expanded T cells in peripheral blood. Assay used: immunoSEQ multiplex PCR; TCRdb lists only in-frame clones, some missing. The sample carries 58,000 or so clones, about 83% recorded once. The CDR3 totals 15 residues. V lost 7 bases to trimming and J lost 4 bases, with 19 bases between them. CDR1 is SGHAT, CDR2 FQNNGV, per germline. This clone showed up just once. The sequencing input was blood. The chain employs TRBV11-2 and TRBJ1-2; D perhaps matches TRBD1 (6 bases). The TCR was taken from a person aged 18 to 70 in good health. In DNA, the CDR3 is TGTGCCAGCAAAACTTTTCAGGGGAGGGTCTATGGCTACACCTTC. Encoded protein: CASKTFQGRVYGYTF.